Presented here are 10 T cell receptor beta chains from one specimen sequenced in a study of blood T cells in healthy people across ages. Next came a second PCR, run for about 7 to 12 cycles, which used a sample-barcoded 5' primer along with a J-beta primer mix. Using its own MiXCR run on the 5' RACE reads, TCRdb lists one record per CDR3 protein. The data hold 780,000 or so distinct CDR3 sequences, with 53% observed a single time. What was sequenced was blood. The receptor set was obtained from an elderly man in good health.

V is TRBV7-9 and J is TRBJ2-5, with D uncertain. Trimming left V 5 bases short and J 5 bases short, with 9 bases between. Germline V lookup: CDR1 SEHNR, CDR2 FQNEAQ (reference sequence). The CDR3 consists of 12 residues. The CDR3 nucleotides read TGTGCCAGCAGCCCCCACGTGGAGACCCAGTACTTC. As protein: CASSPHVETQYF.

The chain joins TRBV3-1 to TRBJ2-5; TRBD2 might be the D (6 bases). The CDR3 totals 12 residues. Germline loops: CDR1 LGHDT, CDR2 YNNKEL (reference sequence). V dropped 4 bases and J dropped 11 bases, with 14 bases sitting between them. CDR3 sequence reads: CASSPRTGEQYF. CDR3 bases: TGTGCCAGCAGCCCCCGGACGGGAGAGCAGTACTTC.

For the CDR3, the DNA is TGTGCCAGCAGTGAATTTGTCCCGGAAGCTTTCTTT. Its translation: CASSEFVPEAFF. The chain carries TRBV6-1 and TRBJ1-1; D gene uncertain. This CDR3 is built from 12 residues. Trimming took off 2 bases at V and 8 bases at J, with 9 bases between the two ends. Looked up from germline, CDR1 is MNHNS and CDR2 is SASEGT.

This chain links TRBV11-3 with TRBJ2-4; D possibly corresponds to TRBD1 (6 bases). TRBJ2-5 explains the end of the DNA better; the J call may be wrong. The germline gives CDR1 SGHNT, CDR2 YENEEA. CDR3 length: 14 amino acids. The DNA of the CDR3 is TGTGCCAGCAGCTTAAGGGGGAAACAAGAGACCCAGTACTTC. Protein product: CASSLRGKQETQYF.

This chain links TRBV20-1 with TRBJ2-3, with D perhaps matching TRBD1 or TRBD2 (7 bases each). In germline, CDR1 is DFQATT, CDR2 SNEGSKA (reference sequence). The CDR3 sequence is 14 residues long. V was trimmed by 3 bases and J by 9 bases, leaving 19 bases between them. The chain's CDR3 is CSASPVGGGSTQYF. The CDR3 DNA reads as TGCAGTGCTAGCCCTGTAGGGGGCGGGAGCACGCAGTATTTT.

The CDR3 loop is CASSYVSGRSAVLADTQYF. CDR3 nucleotide sequence: TGTGCCAGCAGTTACGTTAGCGGGAGAAGTGCGGTCTTGGCAGATACGCAGTATTTT. The chain joins TRBV12-3 or TRBV12-4 to TRBJ2-3; 9 bases are shared with TRBD2. The ends lost 4 bases at V and 4 bases at J; junction bases unmatched: 18. The CDR3 totals 19 residues.

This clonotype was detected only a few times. The CDR3 DNA follows: TGTGCCATCAAGGACAGGGCGTACTCCTACGAGCAGTACTTC. Residues: CAIKDRAYSYEQYF. This chain uses TRBV6-1 with TRBJ2-7; TRBD1 aligns across 8 bases. Germline V gives CDR1 MNHNS, CDR2 SASEGT. Trimming at V came to 10 bases and at J to 0 bases, leaving 8 bases not matched to a gene. The CDR3 totals 14 residues.

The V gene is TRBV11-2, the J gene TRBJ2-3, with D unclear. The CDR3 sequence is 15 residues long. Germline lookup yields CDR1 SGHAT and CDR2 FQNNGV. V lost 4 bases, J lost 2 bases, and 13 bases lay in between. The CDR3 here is CASSSLHGPTDTQYF. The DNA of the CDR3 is TGTGCCAGCAGCTCCCTCCACGGACCCACAGATACGCAGTATTTT. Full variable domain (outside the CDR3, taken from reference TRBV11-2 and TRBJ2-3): EAGVAQSPRYKIIEKRQSVAFWCNPISGHATLYWYQQILGQGPKLLIQFQNNGVVDDSQLPKDRFSAERLKGVDSTLKIQPAKLEDSAVYLCASSSLHGPTDTQYFGPGTRLTVL.

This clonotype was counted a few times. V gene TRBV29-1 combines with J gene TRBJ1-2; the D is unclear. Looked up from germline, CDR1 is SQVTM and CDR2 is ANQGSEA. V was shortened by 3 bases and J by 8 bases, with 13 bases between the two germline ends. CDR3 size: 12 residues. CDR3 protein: CSVETAATGYTF. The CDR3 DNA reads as TGCAGCGTTGAGACGGCAGCTACCGGCTACACCTTC.

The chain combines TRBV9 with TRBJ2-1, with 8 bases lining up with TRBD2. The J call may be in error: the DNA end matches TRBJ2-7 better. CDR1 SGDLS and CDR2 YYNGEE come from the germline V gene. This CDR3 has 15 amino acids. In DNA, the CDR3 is TGTGCCAGCAGCGCCGGAGCGGGAGATTACAATGAGCAGTACTTC. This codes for CASSAGAGDYNEQYF.